Each of the 13 T cell receptor beta chains below was sequenced from the same sample in a study of shared clonotypes between healthy human individuals. Using immunoSEQ multiplex PCR, the repertoire was profiled, and TCRdb retains in-frame clones only, with some absent. The data contain some 580,000 clones, approximately 97% of them singletons. Specimen: naive CD4+ T cells sorted from blood. Subset specified: CD45RA+ positively selected. These receptors were collected from a woman aged 30 to 39 in good health.

The CDR3 loop reads CASSPATNEKLFF. The CDR3 DNA sequence: TGTGCCAGCTCACCTGCAACTAATGAAAAACTGTTTTTT. The chain joins TRBV18 to TRBJ1-4, with D hard to call. Germline V gives CDR1 KGHSH, CDR2 LQKENI. V lost 3 bases, J lost 0 bases, and 2 bases lay in between. The CDR3 covers 13 residues. The complete variable domain, with remaining parts taken from reference TRBV18 and TRBJ1-4, reads NAGVMQNPRHLVRRRGQEARLRCSPMKGHSHVYWYRQLPEEGLKFMVYLQKENIIDESGMPKERFSAEFPKEGPSILRIQQVVRGDSAAYFCASSPATNEKLFFGSGTQLSVL.

The chain joins TRBV20-1 to TRBJ1-2; D unclear. The CDR3 extends over 11 amino acids. In germline, CDR1 is DFQATT, CDR2 SNEGSKA (reference sequence). Trimming left V 3 bases short and J 8 bases short, with 10 bases between. The CDR3 DNA is TGCAGTGCTAGGACACCGGGAGGCTACACCTTC. Translated: CSARTPGGYTF.

The rearrangement links TRBV4-1 to TRBJ2-7; TRBD2 agrees at 14 bases. The CDR3 spans 16 residues. V dropped 3 bases and J dropped 6; count of bases not matched to a gene: 7. Germline values: CDR1 MGHRA, CDR2 YSYEKL. The CDR3 loop is CASSHLPGLAGVEQYF. The CDR3, as DNA: TGCGCCAGCAGCCATTTACCGGGACTAGCGGGAGTCGAGCAGTACTTC.

The V and J genes are TRBV6-5 and TRBJ2-7, with D perhaps matching TRBD1 (6 bases). Per germline, CDR1 MNHEY and CDR2 SVGAGI. The ends were cut back, 8 bases at V and 5 bases at J, with 16 bases in the middle. This CDR3 has 13 amino acids. CDR3 in amino acids: CASSLLQGNEQYF. The CDR3 region has the DNA TGTGCCAGCTCACTACTGCAGGGGAACGAGCAGTACTTC.

The chain has TRBV15 and TRBJ2-3; maybe TRBD1 (5 bases). Trimming cost V 0 bases and J 2 bases, with 15 bases left between them. CDR1 is LNHNV and CDR2 is YYDKDF in the germline V gene (reference sequence). This CDR3 comprises 17 residues. CDR3 sequence reads: CATSRDAGNPFTDTQYF. The DNA for the CDR3 is TGTGCCACCAGCAGAGACGCAGGGAACCCATTCACAGATACGCAGTATTTT.

This chain links TRBV7-9 with TRBJ1-5, with a tentative D call TRBD1 (5 bases). Trimming removed 1 base at V and 1 base at J, with 14 bases between. CDR1 is SEHNR, CDR2 FQNEAQ, per germline (reference sequence). The length of the CDR3 is 17 residues. The CDR3 DNA sequence: TGTGCCAGCAGCTTAGATGACGGGGCTGGCAGCAATCAGCCCCAGCATTTT. Its translation is CASSLDDGAGSNQPQHF.

The chain links TRBV5-1 to TRBJ2-3, with D possibly being TRBD2 (5 bases). In germline, CDR1 is SGHRS, CDR2 YFSETQ. Trimming removed 0 bases from V and 1 base from J, with 12 bases in between. The CDR3 length is 16 residues. This chain's CDR3 is CASSLAASSGTDTQYF. CDR3 sequence (DNA): TGCGCCAGCAGCTTGGCGGCTAGCTCGGGCACAGATACGCAGTATTTT.

The rearrangement uses TRBV5-6 and TRBJ1-1; D is uncertain. V gave up 0 bases and J gave up 4 bases, with 7 bases separating them. This CDR3 has 13 amino acids. Per germline, CDR1 SGHDT and CDR2 YYEEEE. The CDR3 DNA reads as TGTGCCAGCAGCTTGGCTTCGGGCACTGAAGCTTTCTTT. It codes for CASSLASGTEAFF.

The V call is TRBV27, the J call TRBJ2-7; 8 bases are shared with TRBD1. V was pared by 7 bases and J by 2 bases, with 4 bases of the junction left unmatched. Germline V gene data show CDR1 as MNHEY and CDR2 as SMNVEV (reference sequence). The CDR3 loop spans 13 amino acids. The chain's CDR3 is CASKQGDPYEQYF. The CDR3 DNA sequence: TGTGCCAGCAAACAGGGGGATCCCTACGAGCAGTACTTC.

The genes are TRBV2 and TRBJ2-2, with D hard to call. This CDR3 has 15 residues. V was cut by 4 bases and J by 2 bases, with 11 bases left in between. Germline CDR1 SNHLY, CDR2 FYNNEI. This chain's CDR3 is CASSGYSANTGELFF. The CDR3 DNA reads TGTGCCAGCAGTGGCTATTCAGCTAACACCGGGGAGCTGTTTTTT.

V is TRBV5-1 and J is TRBJ2-2, with a possible D match to TRBD1 (5 bases). Trimming cost V 4 bases and J 1 base, with 14 bases left between them. Germline CDR1 reads SGHRS; CDR2 reads YFSETQ. There are 16 residues in the CDR3. The CDR3 DNA sequence: TGCGCCAGCAGCGGGGCGGACGGAATGAACACCGGGGAGCTGTTTTTT. It specifies CASSGADGMNTGELFF.

V and J are TRBV19 and TRBJ2-1; D is perhaps TRBD1 (5 bases). The V end was cut by 0 bases, the J end by 14 bases, with 17 bases between. This CDR3 spans 14 amino acids. Germline loops: CDR1 LNHDA, CDR2 SQIVND (reference sequence). The CDR3 protein is CASSIDRWGPGEFF. The CDR3 DNA sequence: TGTGCCAGTAGTATAGATCGATGGGGCCCTGGGGAGTTCTTC.

The chain couples TRBV5-1 to TRBJ2-7; no firm D call. The germline gives CDR1 SGHRS, CDR2 YFSETQ. The CDR3 is 13 amino acids. Trimming took off 1 base at V and 0 bases at J, with 5 bases between the two ends. The CDR3: CASSLIRSYEQYF. As DNA, the CDR3 is TGCGCCAGCAGCTTGATTCGCTCCTACGAGCAGTACTTC.